These 12 T cell receptor beta chains share one sample of origin, sequenced in a study of regulatory T cells in long-lasting Graves disease. Time point indicated: persistent/refractory GD, antithyroid drugs over 5 years with positive TRAb. PBMC-derived RNA was used for the TCR library. TCR beta libraries were built with iRepertoire HTBI primers and Arm-PCR of CDR3 regions. In TCRdb, the multiplex PCR reads were re-called with MiXCR into one record per CDR3 protein. The sample yields about 660,000 distinct CDR3 sequences, roughly 30% seen once. Material: peripheral blood mononuclear cells (PBMCs), obtained when the disease was refractory, from a patient treated with antithyroid drugs. These receptors were collected from a female donor with Graves disease.

The chain is built from TRBV5-1 and TRBJ1-2; D is uncertain. The ends were cut back, 0 bases at V and 8 bases at J, with 8 bases in the middle. The germline V gene encodes CDR1 SGHRS and CDR2 YFSETQ. CDR3 length equals 12 residues. The CDR3 sequence is CASSLGSGGYTF. The CDR3 region has the DNA TGCGCCAGCAGCTTGGGATCCGGAGGCTACACCTTC.

The V and J genes are TRBV3-1 and TRBJ1-5, with TRBD1 identical over 10 bases. This CDR3 comprises 16 residues. Looked up from germline, CDR1 is LGHDT and CDR2 is YNNKEL (reference sequence). Trimming took 1 base from V and 5 from J; bases not matched to a gene: 5. CDR3 amino acids: CASSQGRDRGDQPQHF. CDR3 nucleotides: TGTGCCAGCAGCCAAGGTCGGGACAGGGGCGATCAGCCCCAGCATTTT. Complete variable domain (other parts from reference TRBV3-1 and TRBJ1-5): DTAVSQTPKYLVTQMGNDKSIKCEQNLGHDTMYWYKQDSKKFLKIMFSYNNKELIINETVPNRFSPKSPDKAHLNLHINSLELGDSAVYFCASSQGRDRGDQPQHFGDGTRLSIL.

This clonotype was seen more than once but under ten times. The CDR3, as DNA: TGTGCCACCAGCAGAGATTTGAGTACTTTTCAGCCCCAGCATTTT. Translating it yields CATSRDLSTFQPQHF. The chain has TRBV15 and TRBJ1-5; no clear D. V was trimmed by 0 bases and J by 6 bases, leaving 12 bases between them. Germline values: CDR1 LNHNV, CDR2 YYDKDF (reference sequence). The CDR3 spans 15 residues.

This clonotype occurred a few times. The chain couples TRBV6-1 to TRBJ1-1, with 9 positions matching TRBD1. V trimming: 6 bases; J trimming: 1 base; junction bases outside the gene matches: 9. Germline V gene lookup returns CDR1 MNHNS and CDR2 SASEGT. The CDR3 has 16 amino acids. The CDR3 region is CASSRGTGLKNTEAFF. As DNA, the CDR3 is TGTGCCAGCAGCCGTGGGACAGGGCTTAAGAACACTGAAGCTTTCTTT.

In this sample, this clonotype turned up a few times. The chain is built from TRBV7-2 and TRBJ2-5; perhaps TRBD1 as D (5 bases). The CDR3 has 16 residues. The V gene's germline CDR1 is SGHTA and CDR2 FQGNSA. Trimming shortened V by 4 bases and J by 5 bases, and 20 bases separated the two germline ends. The CDR3 nucleotides read TGTGCCAGCAGCTCCGGTGGGGCCTTACGCAGGGAGACCCAGTACTTC. Protein sequence: CASSSGGALRRETQYF.

In this sample, this clonotype turned up many times. Its ends do not fully match the called genes, so a read error is possible. The chain carries TRBV5-1 and TRBJ1-1, with 10 bases matching TRBD1. Germline loops: CDR1 SGHRS, CDR2 YFSETQ. This CDR3 has 15 residues. The CDR3 sequence: CASSRGQGRLTEAFF. Written as DNA, the CDR3 is TGTGCCAGCAGCAGGGGACAGGGGCGACTCACTGAAGCTTTCTTT.

This clonotype was observed a few times. The rearrangement links TRBV11-2 to TRBJ2-1; no definite D call. Germline-derived CDR1 and CDR2 are SGHAT and FQNNGV. V lost 5 bases and J lost 7, with 9 bases in between. CDR3 length: 12 amino acids. The CDR3 DNA reads TGTGCCAGCAGCCGTAGCCAGAATGAGCAGTTCTTC. This translates into CASSRSQNEQFF.

This clonotype has just a few counts. V usage is TRBV7-2 and J usage is TRBJ1-1; D gene ambiguous. The germline V gene encodes CDR1 SGHTA and CDR2 FQGNSA. Trimming removed 5 bases at V and 1 base at J, with 14 bases between. There are 15 residues in the CDR3. The CDR3: CASSRPDRPNTEAFF. CDR3 in DNA: TGTGCCAGCAGCAGACCGGACCGCCCGAACACTGAAGCTTTCTTT.

The V and J genes are TRBV19 and TRBJ1-2; D gene unclear. CDR3 length equals 14 residues. Germline V gives CDR1 LNHDA, CDR2 SQIVND (reference sequence). V dropped 4 bases and J dropped 3 bases, with 12 bases sitting between them. The CDR3 DNA follows: TGTGCCAGTAGTAGGACCGGGAAAGACTATGGCTACACCTTC. The encoded protein is CASSRTGKDYGYTF.

The chain recombines TRBV6-1 with TRBJ1-2; no clear D gene. The CDR3 consists of 12 residues. CDR1 MNHNS and CDR2 SASEGT come from the germline V gene. The V end was cut by 6 bases, the J end by 4 bases, with 9 bases between. The CDR3 nucleotides read TGTGCCAGCAGAGAGCCAACCTATGGCTACACCTTC. It codes for CASREPTYGYTF.

The gene calls are TRBV10-3 and TRBJ1-1; 7 bases are shared with TRBD1. V lost 1 base and J lost 4; bases outside the gene matches: 6. Germline CDR1 reads ENHRY; CDR2 reads SYGVKD. The CDR3 is 15 amino acids. CDR3 nucleotide sequence: TGTGCCATCAGTGAGTTGAGTCAGGGGGTCACTGAAGCTTTCTTT. Its protein is CAISELSQGVTEAFF.

This clonotype occurred a few times. This rearrangement joins TRBV27 to TRBJ1-5; 9 nucleotides align to TRBD1. The V segment lost 5 bases and the J segment 3 bases; nucleotides outside the gene matches: 5. There are 15 residues in the CDR3. Germline CDR1 is MNHEY and CDR2 is SMNVEV (reference sequence). The CDR3 is CASSRGTGNNQPQHF. The CDR3 DNA follows: TGTGCCAGCAGTCGTGGGACAGGGAACAATCAGCCCCAGCATTTT.